This T cell receptor (beta chain) originates from a study of cytomegalovirus exposure and HLA in healthy donors. Overall study findings and caveats: The listing of fewer than 200 TCR beta chains classed them as cytomegalovirus-associated.

Notes on this clone: Its antigen remains unknown.

Vbeta (60) and Jbeta (13) primers were used in the PCR. The protocol was immunoSEQ multiplex PCR, while the TCRdb copy is restricted to in-frame clones and leaves out a portion. Counted here are 150,000 to 200,000 clones, 75% to 90% occurring once; the ten biggest clones make up approximately 1.2%. CDR1 LGHNA and CDR2 YNFKEQ come from the germline V gene. V was clipped by 0 bases and J by 2 bases, with 12 bases between them. The CDR3 loop spans 16 amino acids. The TCR originated in a boy aged 2 to 10 in good health and CMV-seronegative. What was sequenced was PBMCs. The rearrangement joins TRBV4-2 to TRBJ2-3; D remains ambiguous. The CDR3 nucleotides are TGTGCCAGCAGCCAAGAGGCACCTCGTTACACAGATACGCAGTATTTT. It is translated as CASSQEAPRYTDTQYF.